These 31 T cell receptor beta chains share one sample of origin, sequenced in a study of CXCR4 blockade with PD-1 therapy in pancreatic cancer. TCRdb's table, derived via immunoSEQ multiplex PCR, lists solely in-frame clones and lacks some. The profile shows 8,700 or so clones, around 53% of them singletons. Sequencing used tumor tissue. All receptors derive from a human donor with pancreatic ductal adenocarcinoma.

V is TRBV9 and J is TRBJ2-1, with 14 positions matching TRBD2. V dropped 4 bases and J dropped 10; count of bases not matched to a gene: 22. Germline V CDR1 and CDR2: SGDLS, YYNGEE. The CDR3 is made up of 20 amino acids. The chain's CDR3 is CASSSPRSDQTSGRAWEQFF. As DNA, the CDR3 is TGTGCCAGCAGCTCGCCGAGGTCCGACCAGACTAGCGGGAGGGCCTGGGAGCAGTTCTTC.

A note on this clone: Relative to the germline gene, one junction end is altered; a read error may explain this. This rearrangement joins TRBV15 to TRBJ2-5, with TRBD1 matching 8 bases. The germline V gene has CDR1 LNHNV and CDR2 YYDKDF (reference sequence). The CDR3 has 14 residues. The CDR3 DNA sequence: TGTACCACCAGCAGGAGGGACAGGTCGGGGACCCAGTACTTC. This translates into CTTSRRDRSGTQYF.

This sequence joins TRBV19 and TRBJ2-2; D gene uncertain. This CDR3 has 14 residues. Trimming cost V 6 bases and J 8 bases, with 16 bases left between them. Germline V gene sequence: CDR1 LNHDA, CDR2 SQIVND (reference sequence). The CDR3 DNA reads TGTGCCAGTAGCATGACCCCCAGCCCGGGGGAGCTGTTTTTT. This encodes CASSMTPSPGELFF.

This CDR3 reads CASSQGPGQGRVSPLHF. CDR3 DNA sequence: TGTGCCAGCAGCCAAGGCCCCGGACAGGGAAGGGTTTCACCCCTCCACTTT. This chain joins TRBV14 and TRBJ1-6; 8 bases are a match to TRBD1. V dropped 1 base and J dropped 9; count of bases not matched to a gene: 11. This CDR3 contains 17 residues. Germline CDR1 reads SGHDN; CDR2 reads FVKESK.

The chain carries TRBV18 and TRBJ2-7; 8 nucleotides match TRBD2. Germline V gene sequence: CDR1 KGHSH, CDR2 LQKENI. CDR3 length equals 14 residues. Trimming removed 1 base from V and 4 bases from J; junction bases left unmatched: 3. The CDR3 nucleotides read TGTGCCAGCTCACCACTAGCGGGACCTTACGAGCAGTACTTC. This sequence encodes CASSPLAGPYEQYF. The whole variable domain, filled in from reference TRBV18 and TRBJ2-7, reads NAGVMQNPRHLVRRRGQEARLRCSPMKGHSHVYWYRQLPEEGLKFMVYLQKENIIDESGMPKERFSAEFPKEGPSILRIQQVVRGDSAAYFCASSPLAGPYEQYFGPGTRLTVT.

This chain connects TRBV19 to TRBJ2-3, with 7 bases that match TRBD2. This CDR3 region has 13 residues. V was pared by 6 bases and J by 2 bases, with 2 bases of the junction left unmatched. From germline, CDR1 is LNHDA and CDR2 SQIVND (reference sequence). CDR3: CASRAGVTDTQYF. CDR3 coding DNA: TGTGCCAGTAGGGCGGGAGTCACAGATACGCAGTATTTT.

This rearrangement joins TRBV12-5 to TRBJ2-7, with D perhaps matching TRBD2 (5 bases). Germline V lookup: CDR1 LGHNT, CDR2 FRNRAP. This CDR3 region has 11 residues. CDR3 loop: CASGYSYEQYF. CDR3 DNA: TGTGCCAGCGGCTATTCCTACGAGCAGTACTTC.

The V call is TRBV9, the J call TRBJ2-1, with D tentatively TRBD1 or TRBD2 (5 bases each). The CDR3 length is 12 residues. Germline values: CDR1 SGDLS, CDR2 YYNGEE. V was clipped by 5 bases and J by 9 bases, with 12 bases between them. CDR3 coding DNA: TGTGCCAGCAGTGATGGGGGAATTGAGCAGTTCTTC. It specifies CASSDGGIEQFF. Using reference TRBV9 and TRBJ2-1 for the parts outside the CDR3, the full variable domain is DSGVTQTPKHLITATGQRVTLRCSPRSGDLSVYWYQQSLDQGLQFLIQYYNGEERAKGNILERFSAQQFPDLHSELNLSSLELGDSALYFCASSDGGIEQFFGPGTRLTVL.

The chain is built from TRBV5-1 and TRBJ1-1; 8 bases are a match to TRBD1. V was pared by 4 bases and J by 4 bases, with 9 bases of the junction left unmatched. This CDR3 has 15 residues. The germline V gene has CDR1 SGHRS and CDR2 YFSETQ. The CDR3 loop is CASSTGQGYPTEAFF. The CDR3 nucleotides read TGCGCCAGCAGCACCGGACAGGGCTATCCCACTGAAGCTTTCTTT. The whole variable domain, filled in from reference TRBV5-1 and TRBJ1-1, reads KAGVTQTPRYLIKTRGQQVTLSCSPISGHRSVSWYQQTPGQGLQFLFEYFSETQRNKGNFPGRFSGRQFSNSRSEMNVSTLELGDSALYLCASSTGQGYPTEAFFGQGTRLTVV.

The rearrangement joins TRBV28 to TRBJ2-2; the match to TRBD2 covers 12 bases. Germline trimming cut 8 bases from V and 4 bases from J; bases unmatched to any gene: 5. The CDR3 runs 15 residues. Germline V gene lookup returns CDR1 MDHEN and CDR2 SYDVKM. The CDR3 region is CASLAGGRSTGELFF. DNA of the CDR3: TGTGCCAGCCTAGCGGGGGGGCGTAGCACCGGGGAGCTGTTTTTT.

The CDR3 DNA reads TGTGCCAGTAGTATGGGGACAGGAGACCATCAGCCCCAGCATTTT. This sequence encodes CASSMGTGDHQPQHF. The chain uses TRBV19 and TRBJ1-5; 8 nucleotides agree with TRBD1. The V gene's germline CDR1 is LNHDA and CDR2 SQIVND (reference sequence). Losses at the gene ends were 3 bases for V and 5 bases for J; bases not matched to a gene: 6. The CDR3 contains 15 residues. Using reference TRBV19 and TRBJ1-5 for the parts outside the CDR3, the full variable domain is DGGITQSPKYLFRKEGQNVTLSCEQNLNHDAMYWYRQDPGQGLRLIYYSQIVNDFQKGDIAEGYSVSREKKESFPLTVTSAQKNPTAFYLCASSMGTGDHQPQHFGDGTRLSIL.

The chain joins TRBV23-1 to TRBJ1-5; 8 nucleotides align to TRBD1. TRBV23-1 qualifies as an ORF whose function is uncertain. The CDR3 has 15 amino acids. The ends lost 4 bases at V and 4 bases at J; junction bases unmatched: 6. The CDR3 reads CASSPRQGPNQPQHF. CDR3 DNA sequence: TGCGCCAGCAGTCCCCGACAGGGGCCAAATCAGCCCCAGCATTTT.

The chain has TRBV29-1 and TRBJ2-6, with a tentative D call TRBD1 (6 bases). CDR1 SQVTM and CDR2 ANQGSEA come from the germline V gene. The CDR3 extends over 13 amino acids. Trimming pared 6 bases from V and 4 bases from J, leaving 10 bases between. The CDR3 is CSVEGHGANVLTF. In DNA, the CDR3 is TGCAGCGTCGAGGGACACGGGGCCAACGTCCTGACTTTC.

The chain's CDR3 is CASSLGQGRTEAFF. CDR3 nucleotides: TGTGCCAGCAGCTTGGGGCAGGGTCGCACTGAAGCTTTCTTT. The chain recombines TRBV5-8 with TRBJ1-1, with D maybe TRBD1 (5 bases). This CDR3 contains 14 residues. Germline CDR1 is SGHTS and CDR2 is YDEGEE. V lost 0 bases to trimming and J lost 4 bases, with 10 bases between them. Full variable domain (missing parts from reference TRBV5-8 and TRBJ1-1): EAGVTQSPTHLIKTRGQQATLRCSPISGHTSVYWYQQALGLGLQFLLWYDEGEERNRGNFPPRFSGRQFPNYSSELNVNALELEDSALYLCASSLGQGRTEAFFGQGTRLTVV.

The chain joins TRBV15 to TRBJ1-1; a weak D match, TRBD1 (5 bases). This CDR3 region has 15 residues. V lost 1 base and J lost 1, with 10 bases in between. Germline lookup yields CDR1 LNHNV and CDR2 YYDKDF (reference sequence). DNA for the CDR3: TGTGCCACCAGCAGAGGGTGGGGACCGAACACTGAAGCTTTCTTT. It codes for CATSRGWGPNTEAFF.

This rearrangement joins TRBV2 to TRBJ2-7; D might be TRBD1 or TRBD2, each matching 6 bases. The CDR3 is 16 amino acids. V dropped 6 bases and J dropped 5 bases, with 23 bases sitting between them. Germline V CDR1 and CDR2: SNHLY, FYNNEI. The CDR3 reads CASSGGAGGRGDEQYF. DNA of the CDR3: TGTGCCAGCAGCGGCGGGGCGGGTGGAAGGGGGGACGAGCAGTACTTC.

The rearrangement joins TRBV9 to TRBJ2-6; D not resolved. CDR3 length: 13 amino acids. Germline V gene lookup returns CDR1 SGDLS and CDR2 YYNGEE. The V and J ends lost 4 bases and 2 bases respectively, with 4 bases between them. The CDR3: CASSRPGANVLTF. DNA for the CDR3: TGTGCCAGCAGCCGCCCTGGGGCCAACGTCCTGACTTTC.

The genes are TRBV28 and TRBJ2-7; no definite D call. The CDR3 has 13 residues. Germline V gives CDR1 MDHEN, CDR2 SYDVKM. The V and J ends lost 2 bases and 5 bases respectively, with 10 bases between them. Written as DNA, the CDR3 is TGTGCCAGCAGTTTAGCCCGGGTTCACGAGCAGTACTTC. Its translation: CASSLARVHEQYF.

In its sample, this clone was seen a few times. The gene calls are TRBV30 and TRBJ1-6; D is undetermined. CDR1 is GTSNPN and CDR2 is SVGIG in the germline V gene (reference sequence). The CDR3 loop spans 12 amino acids. The V end lost 2 bases, the J end lost 7 bases, and 6 bases lay between the germline ends. This CDR3 is CAWSRRNSPLHF. CDR3 DNA sequence: TGTGCCTGGAGTAGACGGAATTCACCCCTCCACTTT.

The rearrangement uses TRBV18 and TRBJ2-7; no clear D gene. This CDR3 has 16 amino acids. CDR1 KGHSH and CDR2 LQKENI come from the germline V gene. The ends were cut back, 6 bases at V and 7 bases at J, with 25 bases in the middle. The CDR3 bases are TGTGCCAGCTCTCCAGGAATGAGTCCGAGAACAAGGGAGCAGTACTTC. This sequence encodes CASSPGMSPRTREQYF.

The gene calls are TRBV19 and TRBJ2-1; 7 bases line up with TRBD2. The CDR3 is 16 amino acids. Germline-derived CDR1 and CDR2 are LNHDA and SQIVND (reference sequence). V lost 6 bases and J lost 4; bases outside the gene matches: 12. In DNA, the CDR3 is TGTGCCAGTAGCGGGGAGCGTAGCGGGTCTTACAATGAGCAGTTCTTC. This translates into CASSGERSGSYNEQFF.

The chain has TRBV19 and TRBJ2-1, with 8 bases aligning to TRBD2. This CDR3 has 14 amino acids. CDR1 is LNHDA, CDR2 SQIVND, per germline (reference sequence). V lost 7 bases to trimming and J lost 9 bases; unmatched junction nucleotides: 11. This CDR3 is CASKEGSGTSEQFF. The CDR3, as DNA: TGTGCCAGTAAGGAAGGTAGCGGGACCAGTGAGCAGTTCTTC.

This chain uses TRBV18 with TRBJ2-7, with D perhaps TRBD1 (5 bases). Germline V gene sequence: CDR1 KGHSH, CDR2 LQKENI. V was shortened by 4 bases and J by 0 bases, with 10 bases between the two germline ends. The CDR3 spans 14 residues. Here the CDR3 DNA reads TGTGCCAGCTCACGGCAGGGTCACTCCTACGAGCAGTACTTC. Its translation: CASSRQGHSYEQYF.

The V gene is TRBV18, the J gene TRBJ1-1; 9 bases align to TRBD1. The CDR3 consists of 18 residues. V lost 2 bases and J lost 0; bases outside the gene matches: 10. The germline gives CDR1 KGHSH, CDR2 LQKENI. This CDR3 reads CASSPGTGLGPMNTEAFF. The CDR3 nucleotides are TGTGCCAGCTCACCAGGGACAGGGTTGGGGCCCATGAACACTGAAGCTTTCTTT.

In this sample, this clone turned up a few times. CDR3 amino acids: CASSLGTSLHDEQFF. CDR3 nucleotide sequence: TGTGCCAGCAGTTTAGGGACTAGCCTCCACGATGAGCAGTTCTTC. The V call is TRBV28, the J call TRBJ2-1; TRBD2 aligns across 9 bases. V lost 2 bases and J lost 8; bases outside the gene matches: 7. CDR3 length: 15 residues. The V gene's germline CDR1 is MDHEN and CDR2 SYDVKM.

There are a few counts of this clone. The gene calls are TRBV9 and TRBJ2-1, with 7 bases that match TRBD2. The CDR3 length is 15 residues. Germline CDR1 reads SGDLS; CDR2 reads YYNGEE. V trimming: 0 bases; J trimming: 4 bases; junction bases outside the gene matches: 4. In DNA form, the CDR3 reads TGTGCCAGCAGCGTAGCGGGAGGCTCTTACAATGAGCAGTTCTTC. Translation: CASSVAGGSYNEQFF.

The chain is built from TRBV30 and TRBJ2-4, with D possibly TRBD2 on 5 matching bases. V was cut by 3 bases and J by 4 bases, with 16 bases left in between. The CDR3 is 15 residues long. Germline V gene sequence: CDR1 GTSNPN, CDR2 SVGIG (reference sequence). For the CDR3, the DNA is TGTGCCTGGAGCCCCAGGAGGCAGGAAAAAAACATTCAGTACTTC. Translated, it gives CAWSPRRQEKNIQYF.

This clone is judged medium-sized. This sequence joins TRBV6-8 and TRBJ2-1; 8 positions match TRBD1. The germline V gene encodes CDR1 MNHGY and CDR2 SAAAGT. With V trimmed by 10 bases and J by 7 bases, 12 bases remained unmatched. The CDR3 spans 14 residues. CDR3: CAIKEDRVTNEQFF. CDR3 in DNA: TGTGCCATCAAGGAGGACAGGGTAACGAATGAGCAGTTCTTC.

The chain joins TRBV19 to TRBJ1-3; TRBD1 might be the D (5 bases). V lost 11 bases, J lost 0 bases, and 14 bases lay in between. Germline lookup yields CDR1 LNHDA and CDR2 SQIVND (reference sequence). CDR3 length equals 14 residues. CDR3 residues: CAARDGSSGNTIYF. The DNA of the CDR3 is TGTGCCGCACGGGACGGTAGCTCTGGAAACACCATATATTTT.

The chain couples TRBV14 to TRBJ2-2; D is unresolved. Per the germline V gene, CDR1 is SGHDN and CDR2 is FVKESK. This CDR3 is built from 13 residues. V lost 3 bases, J lost 3 bases, and 5 bases lay in between. CDR3 DNA: TGTGCCAGCAGCCAGTCCCACACCGGGGAGCTGTTTTTT. Amino acids: CASSQSHTGELFF.

The rearrangement uses TRBV30 and TRBJ2-1, with D tentatively TRBD2 (6 bases). The CDR3 has 19 amino acids. The ends were cut back, 0 bases at V and 3 bases at J, with 24 bases in the middle. Germline loops: CDR1 GTSNPN, CDR2 SVGIG (reference sequence). The CDR3 loop is CAWSVLSAGLLPDYNEQFF. The CDR3 DNA sequence: TGTGCCTGGAGTGTACTGTCTGCGGGGCTCCTCCCTGACTACAATGAGCAGTTCTTC.